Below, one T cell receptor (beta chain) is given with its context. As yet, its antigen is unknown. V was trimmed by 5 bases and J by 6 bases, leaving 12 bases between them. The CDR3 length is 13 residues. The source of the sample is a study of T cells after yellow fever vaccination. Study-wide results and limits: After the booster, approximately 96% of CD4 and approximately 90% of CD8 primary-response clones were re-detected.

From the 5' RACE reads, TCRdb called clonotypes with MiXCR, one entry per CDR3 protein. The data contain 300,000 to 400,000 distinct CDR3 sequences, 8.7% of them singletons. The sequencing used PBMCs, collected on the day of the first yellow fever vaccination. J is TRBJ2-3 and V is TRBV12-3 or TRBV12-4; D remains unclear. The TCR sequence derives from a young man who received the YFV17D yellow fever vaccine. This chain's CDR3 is CASSLRRADTQYF. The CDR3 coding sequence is TGTGCCAGCAGTCTCAGACGGGCTGATACGCAGTATTTT.